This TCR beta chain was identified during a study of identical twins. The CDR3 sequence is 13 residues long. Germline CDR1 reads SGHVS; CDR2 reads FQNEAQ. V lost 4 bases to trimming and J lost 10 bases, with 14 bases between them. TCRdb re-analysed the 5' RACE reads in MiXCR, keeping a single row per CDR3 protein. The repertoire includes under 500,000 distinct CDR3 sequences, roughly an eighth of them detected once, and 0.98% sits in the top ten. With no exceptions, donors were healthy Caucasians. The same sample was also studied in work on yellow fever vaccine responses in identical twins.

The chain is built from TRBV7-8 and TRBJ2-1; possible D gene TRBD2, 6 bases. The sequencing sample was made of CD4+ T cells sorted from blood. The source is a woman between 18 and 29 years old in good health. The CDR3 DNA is TGTGCCAGCAGCTCCCTACCGGCGGGGGAGCAGTTCTTC. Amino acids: CASSSLPAGEQFF.